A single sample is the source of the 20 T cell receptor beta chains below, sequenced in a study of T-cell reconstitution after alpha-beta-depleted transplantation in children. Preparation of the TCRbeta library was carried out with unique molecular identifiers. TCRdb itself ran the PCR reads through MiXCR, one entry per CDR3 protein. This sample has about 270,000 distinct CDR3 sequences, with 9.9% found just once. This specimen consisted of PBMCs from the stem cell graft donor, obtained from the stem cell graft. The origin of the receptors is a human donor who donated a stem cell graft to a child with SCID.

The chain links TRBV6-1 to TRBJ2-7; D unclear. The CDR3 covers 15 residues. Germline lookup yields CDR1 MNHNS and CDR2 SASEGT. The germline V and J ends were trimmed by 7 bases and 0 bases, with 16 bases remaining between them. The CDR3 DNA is TGTGCCAGCACCAGCACGGCCTTGAGCTCCTACGAGCAGTACTTC. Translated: CASTSTALSSYEQYF.

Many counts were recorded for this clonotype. This CDR3 reads CASRQTDNEQFF. In DNA, the CDR3 is TGTGCCAGCAGACAGACAGACAATGAGCAGTTCTTC. The V call is TRBV6-6, the J call TRBJ2-1, with D possibly TRBD1 on 5 matching bases. The length of the CDR3 is 12 residues. Germline assignment: CDR1 MNHNY and CDR2 SVGAGI (reference sequence). V was shortened by 6 bases and J by 5 bases, with 8 bases between the two germline ends.

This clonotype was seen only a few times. The CDR3 region is CASSLAQGARNTIYF. The CDR3 DNA sequence: TGTGCCAGCAGCTTAGCACAGGGGGCTAGGAACACCATATATTTT. The V gene is TRBV7-2, the J gene TRBJ1-3; 9 nucleotides match TRBD1. The CDR3 totals 15 residues. Germline V gene lookup returns CDR1 SGHTA and CDR2 FQGNSA. After removal of 0 bases from V and 7 bases from J, the junction contained 4 bases not matched to a gene.

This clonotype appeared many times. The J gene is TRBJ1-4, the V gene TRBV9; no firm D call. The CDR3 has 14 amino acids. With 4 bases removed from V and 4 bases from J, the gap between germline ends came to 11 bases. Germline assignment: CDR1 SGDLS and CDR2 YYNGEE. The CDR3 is CASSSLAGNEKLFF. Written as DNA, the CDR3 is TGTGCCAGCAGCTCTTTGGCTGGTAATGAAAAACTGTTTTTT.

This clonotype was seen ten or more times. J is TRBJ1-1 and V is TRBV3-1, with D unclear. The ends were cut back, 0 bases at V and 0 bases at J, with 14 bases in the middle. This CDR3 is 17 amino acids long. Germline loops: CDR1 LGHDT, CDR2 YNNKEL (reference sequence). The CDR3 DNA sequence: TGTGCCAGCAGCCAAGAATTCACAGAGAGCATGAACACTGAAGCTTTCTTT. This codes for CASSQEFTESMNTEAFF. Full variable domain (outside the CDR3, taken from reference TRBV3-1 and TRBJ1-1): DTAVSQTPKYLVTQMGNDKSIKCEQNLGHDTMYWYKQDSKKFLKIMFSYNNKELIINETVPNRFSPKSPDKAHLNLHINSLELGDSAVYFCASSQEFTESMNTEAFFGQGTRLTVV.

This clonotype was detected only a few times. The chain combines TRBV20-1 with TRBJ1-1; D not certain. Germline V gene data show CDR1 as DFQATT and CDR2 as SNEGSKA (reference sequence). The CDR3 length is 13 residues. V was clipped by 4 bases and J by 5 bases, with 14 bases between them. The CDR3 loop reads CSANPPPGTEAFF. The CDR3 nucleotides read TGCAGTGCTAACCCCCCCCCGGGTACTGAAGCTTTCTTT.

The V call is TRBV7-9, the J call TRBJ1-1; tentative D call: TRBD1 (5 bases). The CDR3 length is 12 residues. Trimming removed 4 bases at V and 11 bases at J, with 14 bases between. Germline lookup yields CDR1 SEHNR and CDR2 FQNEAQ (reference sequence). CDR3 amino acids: CASSSGLLGAFF. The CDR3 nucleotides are TGTGCCAGCAGCTCGGGACTTTTGGGCGCTTTCTTT.

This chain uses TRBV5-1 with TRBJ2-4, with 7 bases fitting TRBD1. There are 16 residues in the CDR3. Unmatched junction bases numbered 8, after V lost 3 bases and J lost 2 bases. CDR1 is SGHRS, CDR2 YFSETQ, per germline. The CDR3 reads CASSWGQLETKNIQYF. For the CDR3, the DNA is TGCGCCAGCAGCTGGGGACAGTTGGAGACCAAAAACATTCAGTACTTC.

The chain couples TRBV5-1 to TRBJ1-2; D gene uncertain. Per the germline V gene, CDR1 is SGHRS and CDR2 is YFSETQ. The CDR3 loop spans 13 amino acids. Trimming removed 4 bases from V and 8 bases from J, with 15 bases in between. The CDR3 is CASSDGTYGGYTF. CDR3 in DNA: TGCGCCAGCAGCGACGGAACCTATGGGGGCTACACCTTC.

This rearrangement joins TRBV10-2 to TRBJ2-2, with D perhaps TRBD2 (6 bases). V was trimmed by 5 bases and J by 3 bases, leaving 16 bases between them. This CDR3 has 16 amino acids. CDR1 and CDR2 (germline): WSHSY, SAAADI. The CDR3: CASSYRAGGDTGELFF. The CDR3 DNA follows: TGCGCCAGCAGTTACCGGGCAGGCGGGGACACCGGGGAGCTGTTTTTT.

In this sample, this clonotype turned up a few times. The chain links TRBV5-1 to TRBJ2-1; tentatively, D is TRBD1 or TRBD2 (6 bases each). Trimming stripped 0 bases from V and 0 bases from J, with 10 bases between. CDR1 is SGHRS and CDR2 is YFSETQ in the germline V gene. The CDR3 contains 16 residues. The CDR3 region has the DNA TGCGCCAGCAGCTTGGAGGGGGGTTCCTCCTACAATGAGCAGTTCTTC. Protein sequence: CASSLEGGSSYNEQFF.

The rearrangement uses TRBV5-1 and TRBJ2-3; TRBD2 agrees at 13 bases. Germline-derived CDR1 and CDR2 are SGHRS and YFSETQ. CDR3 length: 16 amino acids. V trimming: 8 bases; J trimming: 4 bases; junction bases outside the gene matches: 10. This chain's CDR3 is CASTETSGGPADTQYF. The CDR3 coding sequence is TGCGCCAGTACCGAGACTAGCGGGGGGCCCGCAGATACGCAGTATTTT.

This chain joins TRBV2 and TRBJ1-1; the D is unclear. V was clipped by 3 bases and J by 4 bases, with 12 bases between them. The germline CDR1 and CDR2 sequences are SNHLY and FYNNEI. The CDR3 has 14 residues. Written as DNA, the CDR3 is TGTGCCAGCAGTGATCAAAGACCCATCACTGAAGCTTTCTTT. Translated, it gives CASSDQRPITEAFF. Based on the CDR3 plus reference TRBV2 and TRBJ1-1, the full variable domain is EPEVTQTPSHQVTQMGQEVILRCVPISNHLYFYWYRQILGQKVEFLVSFYNNEISEKSEIFDDQFSVERPDGSNFTLKIRSTKLEDSAMYFCASSDQRPITEAFFGQGTRLTVV.

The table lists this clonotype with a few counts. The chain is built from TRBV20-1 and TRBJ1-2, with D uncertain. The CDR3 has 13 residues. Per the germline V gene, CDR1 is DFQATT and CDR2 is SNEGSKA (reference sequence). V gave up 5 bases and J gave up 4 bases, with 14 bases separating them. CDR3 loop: CSAARTGSYGYTF. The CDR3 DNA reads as TGCAGTGCTGCCCGGACTGGAAGCTATGGCTACACCTTC.

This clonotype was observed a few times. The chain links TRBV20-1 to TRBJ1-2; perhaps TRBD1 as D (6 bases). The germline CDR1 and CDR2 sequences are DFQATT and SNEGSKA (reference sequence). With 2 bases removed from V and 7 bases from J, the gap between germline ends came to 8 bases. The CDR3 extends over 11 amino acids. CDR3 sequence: CSARQGTGYTF. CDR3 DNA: TGCAGTGCTAGACAGGGGACTGGCTACACCTTC.

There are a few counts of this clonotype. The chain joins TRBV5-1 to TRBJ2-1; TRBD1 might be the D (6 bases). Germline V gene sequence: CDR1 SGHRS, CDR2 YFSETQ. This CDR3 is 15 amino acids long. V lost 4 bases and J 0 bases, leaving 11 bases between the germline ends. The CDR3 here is CASSLQGYSYNEQFF. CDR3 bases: TGCGCCAGCAGCCTACAGGGATACTCCTACAATGAGCAGTTCTTC. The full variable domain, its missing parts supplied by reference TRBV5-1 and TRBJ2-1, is KAGVTQTPRYLIKTRGQQVTLSCSPISGHRSVSWYQQTPGQGLQFLFEYFSETQRNKGNFPGRFSGRQFSNSRSEMNVSTLELGDSALYLCASSLQGYSYNEQFFGPGTRLTVL.

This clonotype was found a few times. The CDR3 protein is CASSDSQAYNSPLHF. Written as DNA, the CDR3 is TGTGCCAGCAGTGATTCCCAGGCCTATAATTCACCCCTCCACTTT. The J gene is TRBJ1-6, the V gene TRBV25-1; D gene ambiguous. The V end lost 3 bases, the J end lost 2 bases, and 8 bases lay between the germline ends. The germline V gene encodes CDR1 MGHDK and CDR2 SYGVNS. The CDR3 contains 15 residues. Variable domain in full (rest from reference TRBV25-1 and TRBJ1-6): EADIYQTPRYLVIGTGKKITLECSQTMGHDKMYWYQQDPGMELHLIHYSYGVNSTEKGDLSSESTVSRIRTEHFPLTLESARPSHTSQYLCASSDSQAYNSPLHFGNGTRLTVT.

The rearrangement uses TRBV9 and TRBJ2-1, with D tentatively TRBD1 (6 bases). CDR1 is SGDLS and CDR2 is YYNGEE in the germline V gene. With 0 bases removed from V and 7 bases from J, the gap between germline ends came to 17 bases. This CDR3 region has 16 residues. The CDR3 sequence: CASSVVGDRRTNEQFF. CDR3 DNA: TGTGCCAGCAGCGTAGTTGGAGACAGGAGAACTAATGAGCAGTTCTTC.

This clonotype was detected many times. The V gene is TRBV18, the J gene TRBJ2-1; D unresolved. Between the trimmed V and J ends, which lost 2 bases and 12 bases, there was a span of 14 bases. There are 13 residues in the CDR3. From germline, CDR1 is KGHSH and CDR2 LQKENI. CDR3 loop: CASSPALQPAQFF. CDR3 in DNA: TGTGCCAGCTCACCAGCACTCCAACCCGCGCAGTTCTTC.

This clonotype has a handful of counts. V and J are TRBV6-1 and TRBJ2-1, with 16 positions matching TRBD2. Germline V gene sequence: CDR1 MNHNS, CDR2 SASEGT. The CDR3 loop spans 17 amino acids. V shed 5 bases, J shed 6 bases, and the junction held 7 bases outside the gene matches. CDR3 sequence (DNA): TGTGCCAGCAGTACCGGGACTAGCGGGGGGGCCGTCAATGAGCAGTTCTTC. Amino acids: CASSTGTSGGAVNEQFF.